This T cell receptor beta chain was retrieved from a study of graft-versus-host responses after intestinal transplantation. This CDR3 comprises 15 residues. The germline gives CDR1 MNHNY, CDR2 SVGAGI (reference sequence). V lost 0 bases to trimming and J lost 6 bases, with 13 bases between them. Generated by immunoSEQ multiplex PCR, the TCRdb table keeps only in-frame clones and is missing some. Of about 99,000 clones in the sample, about 90% are singletons; the top ten hold 0.9%. As concerns this clone: Its antigen is unidentified.

This receptor was obtained from a human donor who received an intestinal transplant. The chain has TRBV6-6 and TRBJ2-3; the D is unclear. Here the sequenced sample was unstimulated CD4+ T cells sorted from spleen or lymph node cells, taken before intestinal transplant. Here the CDR3 DNA reads TGTGCCAGCAGTTACTCGAATCAAGCACACGATACGCAGTATTTT. Translated: CASSYSNQAHDTQYF.